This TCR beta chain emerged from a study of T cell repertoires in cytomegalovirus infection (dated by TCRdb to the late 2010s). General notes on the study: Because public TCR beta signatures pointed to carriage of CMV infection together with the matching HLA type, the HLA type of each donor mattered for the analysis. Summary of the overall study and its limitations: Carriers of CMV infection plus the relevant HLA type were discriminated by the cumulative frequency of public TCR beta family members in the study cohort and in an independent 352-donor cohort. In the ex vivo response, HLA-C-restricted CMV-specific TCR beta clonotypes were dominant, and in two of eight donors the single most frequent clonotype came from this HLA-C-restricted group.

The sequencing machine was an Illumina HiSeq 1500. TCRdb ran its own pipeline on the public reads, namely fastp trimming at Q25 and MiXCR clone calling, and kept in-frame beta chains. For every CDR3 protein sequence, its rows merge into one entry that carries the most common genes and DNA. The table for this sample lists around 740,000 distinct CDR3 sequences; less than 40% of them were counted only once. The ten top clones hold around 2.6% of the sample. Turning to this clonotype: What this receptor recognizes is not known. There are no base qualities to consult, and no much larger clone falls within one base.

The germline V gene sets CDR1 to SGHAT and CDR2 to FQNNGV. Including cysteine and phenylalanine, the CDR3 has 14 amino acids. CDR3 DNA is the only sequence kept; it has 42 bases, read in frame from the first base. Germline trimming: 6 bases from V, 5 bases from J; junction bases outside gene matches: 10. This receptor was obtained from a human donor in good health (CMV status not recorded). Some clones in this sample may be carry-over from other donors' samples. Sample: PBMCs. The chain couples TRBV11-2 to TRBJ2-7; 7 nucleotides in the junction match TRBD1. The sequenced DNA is TGTGCCAGCAGTTTTAACAGGGGAAGGGACGAGCAGTACTTC. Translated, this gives CASSFNRGRDEQYF.